This entry concerns a single T cell receptor beta chain. This sample is drawn from a study of T cell changes during pregnancy in multiple sclerosis. Only in-frame clones appear in the TCRdb table, and some are missing; sequencing was by immunoSEQ multiplex PCR. The repertoire consists of approximately 40,000 clones, with 85% to 95% occurring once and the leading ten covering less than 0.9%. The CDR3 contains 18 residues. Trimming left V 6 bases short and J 6 bases short, with 26 bases between. Germline V gives CDR1 MDHEN, CDR2 SYDVKM. This specimen consisted of CD4+ T cells from peripheral blood mononuclear cells, obtained before pregnancy. This sequence was found in a female donor with multiple sclerosis, enrolled in a pregnancy study. The chain couples TRBV28 to TRBJ2-2; possibly TRBD2 for D (7 bases). CDR3 bases: TGTGCCAGCAGCCAAAACAGGGAAAAGCGGGGAGTACCCGGGGAGCTGTTTTTT. Residues: CASSQNREKRGVPGELFF.